Listed here are 29 T cell receptor beta chains from one sample, sequenced in a study of technical replicates of blood from a handful of donors. Data came from immunoSEQ multiplex PCR; TCRdb stores just in-frame clones and leaves some out. Of tens of thousands of clones listed, 90% to 95% were seen once; the top ten hold approximately 0.35%. The sequencing sample was made of T cells isolated from PBMCs. These receptor sequences come from a human donor in good health.

The chain links TRBV9 to TRBJ2-2, with a tentative D call TRBD1 (6 bases). CDR1 is SGDLS, CDR2 YYNGEE, per germline. V lost 4 bases, J lost 0 bases, and 10 bases lay in between. The CDR3 contains 15 residues. The CDR3 sequence: CASSPRTANTGELFF. CDR3 DNA sequence: TGTGCCAGCAGCCCGAGGACAGCGAACACCGGGGAGCTGTTTTTT.

The rearrangement uses TRBV2 and TRBJ2-3; D possibly corresponds to TRBD1 (6 bases). This CDR3 has 13 amino acids. CDR1 is SNHLY, CDR2 FYNNEI, per germline. Trimming pared 5 bases from V and 3 bases from J, leaving 9 bases between. The CDR3 region has the DNA TGTGCCAGCAGTCTACAGGGAACAGATACGCAGTATTTT. It encodes CASSLQGTDTQYF. The whole variable domain, filled in from reference TRBV2 and TRBJ2-3, reads EPEVTQTPSHQVTQMGQEVILRCVPISNHLYFYWYRQILGQKVEFLVSFYNNEISEKSEIFDDQFSVERPDGSNFTLKIRSTKLEDSAMYFCASSLQGTDTQYFGPGTRLTVL.

The gene calls are TRBV27 and TRBJ2-7; 11 bases fit TRBD1. The CDR3 contains 15 residues. V lost 5 bases to trimming and J lost 4 bases; unmatched junction nucleotides: 7. Germline loops: CDR1 MNHEY, CDR2 SMNVEV (reference sequence). The CDR3: CASSPSGTGGYEQYF. CDR3 sequence (DNA): TGTGCCAGCAGTCCCTCCGGGACAGGGGGTTACGAGCAGTACTTC.

The chain couples TRBV7-2 to TRBJ2-2; perhaps TRBD1 as D (5 bases). The germline gives CDR1 SGHTA, CDR2 FQGNSA. The V end lost 0 bases, the J end lost 7 bases, and 12 bases lay between the germline ends. The CDR3 is made up of 15 amino acids. CDR3 DNA sequence: TGTGCCAGCAGCTTAGCTTCCAGGGTTAACGGGGAGCTGTTTTTT. Protein sequence: CASSLASRVNGELFF.

V is TRBV11-3 and J is TRBJ2-2; TRBD1 might be the D (6 bases). The ends were cut back, 1 base at V and 3 bases at J, with 15 bases in the middle. Germline assignment: CDR1 SGHNT and CDR2 YENEEA. There are 17 residues in the CDR3. The CDR3 coding sequence is TGTGCCAGCAGCTTAGGTCCAGGGGACGTCCACACCGGGGAGCTGTTTTTT. Its protein product is CASSLGPGDVHTGELFF.

The CDR3 loop is CASSLVGGANVLTF. The CDR3 region has the DNA TGTGCCAGCAGCTTAGTGGGCGGGGCCAACGTCCTGACTTTC. The chain is built from TRBV7-2 and TRBJ2-6, with D uncertain. The CDR3 length is 14 residues. Deletions cut 1 base from V and 4 bases from J, with 5 bases between. Germline V gene sequence: CDR1 SGHTA, CDR2 FQGNSA.

This rearrangement joins TRBV27 to TRBJ2-5; 7 nucleotides line up with TRBD1. V lost 2 bases, J lost 6 bases, and 12 bases stayed unmatched. Germline CDR1 and CDR2: MNHEY and SMNVEV (reference sequence). The CDR3 has 16 residues. CDR3 sequence (DNA): TGTGCCAGCAGTTTAATCGGTGACAGGGTACTTCAGACCCAGTACTTC. Translating it yields CASSLIGDRVLQTQYF.

The rearrangement uses TRBV19 and TRBJ2-5; the D gene is possibly TRBD1 (5 bases). The CDR3 has 13 amino acids. The V end was cut by 6 bases, the J end by 5 bases, with 13 bases between. Germline V CDR1 and CDR2: LNHDA, SQIVND (reference sequence). The CDR3 nucleotides read TGTGCCAGTAGAGGGGTGGTTTGGGAGACCCAGTACTTC. It codes for CASRGVVWETQYF. The entire variable domain, with the rest obtained from reference TRBV19 and TRBJ2-5, is as follows: DGGITQSPKYLFRKEGQNVTLSCEQNLNHDAMYWYRQDPGQGLRLIYYSQIVNDFQKGDIAEGYSVSREKKESFPLTVTSAQKNPTAFYLCASRGVVWETQYFGPGTRLLVL.

The V gene is TRBV5-1, the J gene TRBJ1-3; D not resolved. The V gene lost 4 bases and the J gene lost 0 bases, with 8 bases spanning the gap. CDR3 length: 14 amino acids. Germline CDR1 reads SGHRS; CDR2 reads YFSETQ. The CDR3: CASSAGASGNTIYF. The CDR3, as DNA: TGCGCCAGCAGCGCGGGCGCCTCTGGAAACACCATATATTTT.

The rearrangement links TRBV7-2 to TRBJ2-5, with TRBD1 identical over 7 bases. This CDR3 is built from 13 residues. Unmatched junction bases numbered 6, after V lost 6 bases and J lost 5 bases. Germline CDR1 reads SGHTA; CDR2 reads FQGNSA. The CDR3 DNA is TGTGCCAGCAGAAGAGGGGGCTTGGAGACCCAGTACTTC. Its protein product is CASRRGGLETQYF.

The chain is built from TRBV11-2 and TRBJ2-7; D is perhaps TRBD1 (5 bases). CDR3 length: 14 residues. The ends were cut back, 3 bases at V and 3 bases at J, with 12 bases in the middle. Germline V gives CDR1 SGHAT, CDR2 FQNNGV. The chain's CDR3 is CASSLSDTNYEQYF. CDR3 coding DNA: TGTGCCAGCAGCTTGTCGGACACGAACTACGAGCAGTACTTC.

The gene calls are TRBV7-3 and TRBJ2-7; 9 bases agree with TRBD2. Per the germline V gene, CDR1 is SGHTA and CDR2 is FQGTGA. The V and J ends lost 5 bases and 4 bases, in that order; junction bases with no gene match: 6. CDR3 size: 14 residues. The CDR3 bases are TGTGCCAGCAGCACCGGGACTAGCCGTTACGAGCAGTACTTC. As protein: CASSTGTSRYEQYF.

With regard to this clone: Compared with germline, one end of the junction differs, possibly owing to a read error. This chain links TRBV6-1 with TRBJ2-7, with D possibly TRBD1 on 6 matching bases. The CDR3 totals 15 residues. Germline lookup yields CDR1 MNHNS and CDR2 SASEGT. DNA of the CDR3: TGTGCCAGCAGAGAAGGTAGGACAGTGAACTACGAGCAGTACTTC. It encodes CASREGRTVNYEQYF.

This chain joins TRBV5-1 and TRBJ1-4, with D perhaps TRBD1 (6 bases). Trimming took 7 bases from V and 12 from J, leaving 22 bases between them. Germline V gives CDR1 SGHRS, CDR2 YFSETQ. This CDR3 is 14 amino acids long. The CDR3 region has the DNA TGCGCCAGCCGCCGAGGGGACACGGTTACGGAACTGTTTTTT. It codes for CASRRGDTVTELFF.

This clone was picked up one time. The gene calls are TRBV2 and TRBJ2-7, with a tentative D call TRBD2 (5 bases). V lost 8 bases and J lost 7, with 18 bases in between. The CDR3 contains 13 residues. Germline CDR1 is SNHLY and CDR2 is FYNNEI. For the CDR3, the DNA is TGTGCCAGCTCTTGGGCGGCCGGGGAAGAGCAGTACTTC. This translates into CASSWAAGEEQYF.

The chain employs TRBV11-2 and TRBJ2-6; 7 bases align to TRBD1. V shed 5 bases and J 8 bases; nucleotides not matched to a gene: 9. CDR1 is SGHAT, CDR2 FQNNGV, per germline. The CDR3 consists of 15 residues. The CDR3 bases are TGTGCCAGCAGCCAGGGACAGTTGGGGCCCAACGTCCTGACTTTC. Translation: CASSQGQLGPNVLTF.

This clone showed up just once. V gene TRBV11-2 combines with J gene TRBJ2-1; TRBD2 matches 8 bases. The CDR3 is 16 residues long. CDR1 SGHAT and CDR2 FQNNGV come from the germline V gene. After removal of 4 bases from V and 8 bases from J, the junction contained 13 bases not matched to a gene. The CDR3, as DNA: TGTGCCAGCAGCTGGGAACTAGCGGAAGGAGTGGATGAGCAGTTCTTC. It codes for CASSWELAEGVDEQFF.

The CDR3: CASSYRGHDFSYEQYF. As DNA, the CDR3 is TGTGCCAGCAGTTACAGGGGACACGATTTTTCCTACGAGCAGTACTTC. This chain uses TRBV6-5 with TRBJ2-7; tentatively, D is TRBD1 (6 bases). The V gene lost 2 bases and the J gene lost 1 base, with 15 bases spanning the gap. CDR1 is MNHEY, CDR2 SVGAGI, per germline. The CDR3 contains 16 residues.

The rearrangement links TRBV19 to TRBJ2-7; 7 bases match TRBD1. This CDR3 has 15 residues. Germline trimming cut 6 bases from V and 0 bases from J; bases unmatched to any gene: 8. Germline CDR1 is LNHDA and CDR2 is SQIVND (reference sequence). The CDR3 DNA is TGTGCCAGTAGAAGACAGGGTCAGGGCTCCTACGAGCAGTACTTC. It specifies CASRRQGQGSYEQYF. The full variable domain, its missing parts supplied by reference TRBV19 and TRBJ2-7, is DGGITQSPKYLFRKEGQNVTLSCEQNLNHDAMYWYRQDPGQGLRLIYYSQIVNDFQKGDIAEGYSVSREKKESFPLTVTSAQKNPTAFYLCASRRQGQGSYEQYFGPGTRLTVT.

The chain combines TRBV11-1 with TRBJ2-1; D gene ambiguous. V was clipped by 6 bases and J by 6 bases, with 15 bases between them. The CDR3 has 14 residues. Germline lookup yields CDR1 SGHAT and CDR2 FQDESV (reference sequence). CDR3 nucleotides: TGTGCCAGCAGTCCCTTTACTAAAGGCAATGAGCAGTTCTTC. Amino acid sequence: CASSPFTKGNEQFF.

The rearrangement joins TRBV18 to TRBJ1-3; D gene uncertain. Looked up from germline, CDR1 is KGHSH and CDR2 is LQKENI. V lost 3 bases to trimming and J lost 2 bases, with 14 bases between them. This CDR3 is built from 16 residues. The CDR3 coding sequence is TGTGCCAGCTCACCGGGCGCTGCCTACCCTGGAAACACCATATATTTT. It specifies CASSPGAAYPGNTIYF.

This rearrangement joins TRBV18 to TRBJ2-1, with TRBD2 matching over 9 bases. V was clipped by 3 bases and J by 9 bases; unmatched bases: 3. Looked up from germline, CDR1 is KGHSH and CDR2 is LQKENI. The CDR3 spans 13 residues. The CDR3 coding sequence is TGTGCCAGCTCACCTCCGGGACTAGCTGAGCAGTTCTTC. This codes for CASSPPGLAEQFF.

The chain employs TRBV19 and TRBJ1-4; weak D call: TRBD1 (5 bases). The V gene's germline CDR1 is LNHDA and CDR2 SQIVND (reference sequence). V was clipped by 6 bases and J by 7 bases, with 9 bases between them. The CDR3 covers 12 residues. The CDR3 loop is CASSSRGEKLFF. The CDR3 DNA sequence: TGTGCCAGTAGCTCAAGGGGTGAAAAACTGTTTTTT.

The table lists this clone with a count of one. This chain joins TRBV25-1 and TRBJ2-1; the D gene is possibly TRBD2 (6 bases). The germline V gene has CDR1 MGHDK and CDR2 SYGVNS. This CDR3 region has 15 residues. V lost 0 bases and J 6 bases, leaving 12 bases between the germline ends. The CDR3 bases are TGTGCCAGCAGTGAATATTTAAGGGGAGGCAATGAGCAGTTCTTC. Residues: CASSEYLRGGNEQFF.

This chain connects TRBV5-6 to TRBJ2-7; D is undetermined. CDR1 SGHDT and CDR2 YYEEEE come from the germline V gene. Trimming cost V 0 bases and J 4 bases, with 5 bases left between them. The CDR3 contains 12 residues. CDR3 nucleotides: TGTGCCAGCAGCTTGGGAGCATACGAGCAGTACTTC. It is translated as CASSLGAYEQYF.

The chain recombines TRBV11-2 with TRBJ2-7; no clear D gene. The germline gives CDR1 SGHAT, CDR2 FQNNGV. The CDR3 has 13 residues. The V and J ends lost 1 base and 3 bases respectively, with 7 bases between them. The CDR3 spells CASSLGTLYEQYF. CDR3 nucleotide sequence: TGTGCCAGCAGCTTAGGAACTCTCTACGAGCAGTACTTC.

V gene TRBV19 combines with J gene TRBJ2-3, with 8 positions matching TRBD2. CDR1 LNHDA and CDR2 SQIVND come from the germline V gene (reference sequence). The J segment lost 4 bases and the V segment lost 5 bases, leaving 8 bases of the junction unmatched. The CDR3 runs 15 residues. The CDR3 DNA follows: TGTGCCAGTAGTCCCAGGACTAGCCTTGCAGATACGCAGTATTTT. This translates into CASSPRTSLADTQYF.

The rearrangement links TRBV13 to TRBJ1-2; 7 nucleotides align to TRBD1. The CDR3 loop spans 16 amino acids. The junction had 6 bases not matched to a gene; V was cut back by 0 bases and J by 2 bases. Germline V CDR1 and CDR2: PRHDT, FYEKMQ (reference sequence). The CDR3 spells CASSLGGTGVNYGYTF. In nucleotides, the CDR3 is TGTGCCAGCAGCTTAGGCGGCACAGGGGTGAACTATGGCTACACCTTC.

The chain has TRBV6-6 and TRBJ2-7, with 16 bases aligning to TRBD2. The CDR3 totals 16 residues. The V gene's germline CDR1 is MNHNY and CDR2 SVGAGI (reference sequence). V was pared by 6 bases and J by 4 bases, with 6 bases of the junction left unmatched. As DNA, the CDR3 is TGTGCCAGCAGATACGGGGGACTAGCGGGAGGGTACGAGCAGTACTTC. Translation gives CASRYGGLAGGYEQYF.